The 13 T cell receptor beta chains given below trace back to one sample, sequenced in a study of CD8 T cells in ankylosing spondylitis (dated by TCRdb to the late 2010s). Library generation was performed with 5' RACE. Sequencing instrument: Illumina HiSeq 2500. TCRdb redid the processing of the public reads, applying fastp at Q25 and MiXCR, and retained in-frame beta chains. For every CDR3 protein sequence, its rows merge into one entry that carries the most common genes and DNA. Within this sample are around 300,000 distinct CDR3 sequences, with under 15% of them counted one time only. The ten largest clones capture about 1.1% of the sample. Sequenced material: blood, either unsorted or a sorted T cell fraction (not recorded which). These TCRs come from a male donor with ankylosing spondylitis or in good health (not recorded which).

Only a few counts were recorded for this clonotype. V usage is TRBV4-1 and J usage is TRBJ1-1; D remains unclear. The CDR3 is made up of 15 amino acids. V was cut by 5 bases and J by 3 bases, with 16 bases left in between. Germline V gene lookup returns CDR1 MGHRA and CDR2 YSYEKL. The CDR3 loop reads CASSIAPALDTEAFF. DNA of the CDR3: TGCGCCAGCAGCATCGCCCCGGCCCTCGACACTGAAGCTTTCTTT.

This clonotype was detected only a few times. The rearrangement links TRBV6-6 to TRBJ2-1, with D maybe TRBD2 (6 bases). Germline CDR1 is MNHNY and CDR2 is SVGAGI (reference sequence). This CDR3 is built from 13 residues. Trimming shortened V by 5 bases and J by 11 bases, and 16 bases separated the two germline ends. CDR3 region: CASSRESAFKQFF. The DNA of the CDR3 is TGTGCCAGCAGTCGGGAGTCAGCCTTCAAGCAGTTCTTC.

This clonotype was detected only a few times. The chain uses TRBV29-1 and TRBJ2-7; possible D gene TRBD2, 5 bases. The CDR3 covers 10 residues. Germline V gene sequence: CDR1 SQVTM, CDR2 ANQGSEA. This CDR3 reads CMDCSYEQYF. CDR3 bases: TGCATGGACTGTTCCTACGAGCAGTACTTC.

The rearrangement uses TRBV12-3 or TRBV12-4 and TRBJ1-6; tentatively, D is TRBD1 (5 bases). Trimming cost V 6 bases and J 8 bases, with 11 bases left between them. The CDR3 has 13 residues. The CDR3 DNA sequence: TGTGCCAGCAGCCAGACAGTCTATTCACCCCTCCACTTT. This translates into CASSQTVYSPLHF.

Note on this clonotype: A read error may produce the germline difference seen at one junction end. The J gene is TRBJ2-1, the V gene TRBV3-1; 7 bases agree with TRBD1. This CDR3 is 16 amino acids long. Germline assignment: CDR1 LGHDT and CDR2 YNNKEL (reference sequence). CDR3 loop: CTSSHTDRSSYNEQFF. The CDR3 DNA sequence: TGTACCAGCAGCCATACGGACAGGAGCTCCTACAATGAGCAGTTCTTC.

This chain links TRBV9 with TRBJ2-2, with 8 positions matching TRBD2. CDR1 SGDLS and CDR2 YYNGEE come from the germline V gene. V lost 4 bases and J lost 3; bases outside the gene matches: 5. CDR3 size: 15 residues. The CDR3 coding sequence is TGTGCCAGCAGCATTAGCGGGACGGACACCGGGGAGCTGTTTTTT. Its protein is CASSISGTDTGELFF.

The gene calls are TRBV20-1 and TRBJ1-5; tentative D call: TRBD1 (5 bases). CDR1 and CDR2 from the germline V gene are DFQATT and SNEGSKA (reference sequence). V shed 4 bases and J shed 2 bases, with 15 bases lying between them. The CDR3 loop spans 15 amino acids. CDR3 DNA sequence: TGCAGTGCTACTTCCCACGGGGGGGGCAATCAGCCCCAGCATTTT. It encodes CSATSHGGGNQPQHF.

Only a few counts were recorded for this clonotype. The rearrangement joins TRBV7-9 to TRBJ2-3, with 8 bases that match TRBD1. V lost 3 bases and J lost 0; bases outside the gene matches: 5. The CDR3 has 16 amino acids. Germline V CDR1 and CDR2: SEHNR, FQNEAQ (reference sequence). The DNA for the CDR3 is TGTGCCAGCAGCTTCCAAGGGACAGGAAGCACAGATACGCAGTATTTT. The encoded protein is CASSFQGTGSTDTQYF.

The chain carries TRBV20-1 and TRBJ2-1, with 16 bases identical to TRBD2. Germline V gives CDR1 DFQATT, CDR2 SNEGSKA (reference sequence). CDR3 length: 16 residues. The V segment lost 6 bases and the J segment 4 bases; nucleotides outside the gene matches: 6. CDR3 nucleotides: TGCAGTGCCGGGACTAGCGGGAGGGCCCCTTACAATGAGCAGTTCTTC. Its translation: CSAGTSGRAPYNEQFF.

The rearrangement uses TRBV11-2 and TRBJ2-2; unclear D gene. This CDR3 has 11 residues. Trimming removed 7 bases from V and 8 bases from J, with 8 bases in between. Germline assignment: CDR1 SGHAT and CDR2 FQNNGV. CDR3 DNA: TGTGCCAGCATCGTGGGGGGGGAGCTGTTTTTT. Its protein product is CASIVGGELFF.

The rearrangement links TRBV10-3 to TRBJ2-7; 9 bases line up with TRBD1. J lost 4 bases, V lost 6 bases, and 7 bases had no gene match. The CDR3 consists of 14 residues. Germline CDR1 is ENHRY and CDR2 is SYGVKD. The CDR3 nucleotides are TGTGCCATCAGGGGTACAGGGGGCGGGTACGAGCAGTACTTC. It translates to CAIRGTGGGYEQYF.

This clonotype has a count of ten or more. The V gene is TRBV4-1, the J gene TRBJ1-2, with D unresolved. V lost 1 base to trimming and J lost 0 bases, with 15 bases between them. Germline-derived CDR1 and CDR2 are MGHRA and YSYEKL. This CDR3 has 17 amino acids. The CDR3 nucleotides read TGCGCCAGCAGCCAAGGTTCACTGACCGCCGCTAACTATGGCTACACCTTC. Translation: CASSQGSLTAANYGYTF.

The CDR3 protein is CASSFARQGEKLFF. The CDR3 nucleotides are TGTGCCAGCAGCTTTGCCCGACAGGGGGAAAAACTGTTTTTT. The J gene is TRBJ1-4, the V gene TRBV7-2, with 8 bases identical to TRBD1. CDR1 is SGHTA and CDR2 is FQGNSA in the germline V gene. The CDR3 covers 14 residues. V was pared by 3 bases and J by 8 bases, with 5 bases of the junction left unmatched.